This T cell receptor beta chain was captured in a study of blood T cell repertoires in COVID-19. About the research overall: The study drew acute and convalescent COVID-19 samples from the United States, Italy and Spain.

Germline loops: CDR1 MNHEY, CDR2 SMNVEV (reference sequence). This CDR3 contains 18 residues. Trimming cost V 6 bases and J 1 base; bases outside gene matches: 9. Per the study methods: Cell counts per sample came from amplifying reference gene primers. The data were produced by immunoSEQ multiplex PCR, yet TCRdb's version contains in-frame clones alone and is incomplete. V and J calls and clone size come straight from that table; D and trimming were deduced from the DNA. The sample shows over 200,000 clones, 70% to 90% of them seen only once. This clone has only one observation. J is TRBJ1-6 and V is TRBV27; 10 bases line up with TRBD1. The receptor was derived from a man younger than 45 who had recovered from COVID-19. The sequenced material came from PBMCs or T cells enriched from blood (not recorded which). CDR3 bases: TGTGCCAGCAGGGGACAGGGGATAGTTGTATCCTATAATTCACCCCTCCACTTT. Translating gives CASRGQGIVVSYNSPLHF.